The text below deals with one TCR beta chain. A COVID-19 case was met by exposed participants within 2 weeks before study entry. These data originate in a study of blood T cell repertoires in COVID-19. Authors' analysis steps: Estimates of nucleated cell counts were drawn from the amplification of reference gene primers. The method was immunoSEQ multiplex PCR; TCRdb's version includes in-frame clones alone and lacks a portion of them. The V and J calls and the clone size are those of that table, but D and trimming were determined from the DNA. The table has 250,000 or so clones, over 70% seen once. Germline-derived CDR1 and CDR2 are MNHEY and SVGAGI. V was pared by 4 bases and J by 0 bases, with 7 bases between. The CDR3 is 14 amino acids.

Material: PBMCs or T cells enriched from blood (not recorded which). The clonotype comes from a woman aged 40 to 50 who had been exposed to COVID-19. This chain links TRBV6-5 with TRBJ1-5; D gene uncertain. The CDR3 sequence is CASSSFSSNQPQHF. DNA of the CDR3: TGTGCCAGCAGTTCCTTCTCTAGCAATCAGCCCCAGCATTTT.